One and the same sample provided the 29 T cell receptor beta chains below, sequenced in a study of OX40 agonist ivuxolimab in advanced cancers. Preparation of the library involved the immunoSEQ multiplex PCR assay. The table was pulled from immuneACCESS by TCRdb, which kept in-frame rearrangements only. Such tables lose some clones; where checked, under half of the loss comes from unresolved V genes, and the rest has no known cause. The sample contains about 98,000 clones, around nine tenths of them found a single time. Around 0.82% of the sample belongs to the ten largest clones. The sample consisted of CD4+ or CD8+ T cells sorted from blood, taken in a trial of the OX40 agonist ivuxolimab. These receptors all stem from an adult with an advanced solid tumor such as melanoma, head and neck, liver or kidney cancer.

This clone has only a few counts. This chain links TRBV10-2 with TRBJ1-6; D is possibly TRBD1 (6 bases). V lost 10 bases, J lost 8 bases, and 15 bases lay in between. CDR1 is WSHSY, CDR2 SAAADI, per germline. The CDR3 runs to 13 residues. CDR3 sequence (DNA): TGCGCCACAGGGGCAGACGTGGATTCACCCCTCCACTTT. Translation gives CATGADVDSPLHF.

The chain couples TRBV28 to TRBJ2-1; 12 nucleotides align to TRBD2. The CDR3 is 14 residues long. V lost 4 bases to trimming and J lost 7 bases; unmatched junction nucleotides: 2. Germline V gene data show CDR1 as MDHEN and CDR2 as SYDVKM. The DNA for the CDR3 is TGTGCCAGCAGTTACCTAGCGGGAGGGAATGAGCAGTTCTTC. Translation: CASSYLAGGNEQFF.

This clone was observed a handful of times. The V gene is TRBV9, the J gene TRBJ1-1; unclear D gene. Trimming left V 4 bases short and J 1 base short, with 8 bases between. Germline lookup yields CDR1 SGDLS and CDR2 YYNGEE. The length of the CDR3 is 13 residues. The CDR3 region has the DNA TGTGCCAGCAGCCGGTGGGAGAACACTGAAGCTTTCTTT. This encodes CASSRWENTEAFF.

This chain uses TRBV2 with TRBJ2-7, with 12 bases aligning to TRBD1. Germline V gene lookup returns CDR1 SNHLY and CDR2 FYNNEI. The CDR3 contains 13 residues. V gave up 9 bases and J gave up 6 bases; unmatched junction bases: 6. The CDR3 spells CASYRDRGLEQYF. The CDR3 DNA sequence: TGTGCCAGTTACCGGGACAGGGGGCTCGAGCAGTACTTC. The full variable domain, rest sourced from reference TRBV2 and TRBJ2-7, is EPEVTQTPSHQVTQMGQEVILRCVPISNHLYFYWYRQILGQKVEFLVSFYNNEISEKSEIFDDQFSVERPDGSNFTLKIRSTKLEDSAMYFCASYRDRGLEQYFGPGTRLTVT.

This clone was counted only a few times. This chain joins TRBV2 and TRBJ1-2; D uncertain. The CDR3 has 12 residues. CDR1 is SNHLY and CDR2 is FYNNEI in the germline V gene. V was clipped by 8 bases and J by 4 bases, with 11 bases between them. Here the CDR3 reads CASQAGIYGYTF. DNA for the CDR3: TGTGCCAGCCAGGCAGGCATCTATGGCTACACCTTC.

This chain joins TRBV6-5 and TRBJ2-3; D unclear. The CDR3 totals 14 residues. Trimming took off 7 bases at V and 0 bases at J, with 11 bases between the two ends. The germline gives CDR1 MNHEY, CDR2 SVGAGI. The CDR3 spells CASKRVFSTDTQYF. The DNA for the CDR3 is TGTGCCAGCAAACGGGTCTTCAGCACAGATACGCAGTATTTT.

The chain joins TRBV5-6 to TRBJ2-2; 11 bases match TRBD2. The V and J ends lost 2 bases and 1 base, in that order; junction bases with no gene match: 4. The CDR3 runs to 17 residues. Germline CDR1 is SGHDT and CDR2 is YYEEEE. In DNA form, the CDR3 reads TGTGCCAGCAGCTTCCTTAGCGGGAGGGTGAACACCGGGGAGCTGTTTTTT. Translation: CASSFLSGRVNTGELFF.

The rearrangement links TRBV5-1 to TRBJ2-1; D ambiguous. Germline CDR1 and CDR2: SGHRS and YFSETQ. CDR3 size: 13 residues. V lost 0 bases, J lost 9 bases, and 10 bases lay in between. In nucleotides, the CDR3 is TGCGCCAGCAGCTTGGCCGAAATGGTTGAGCAGTTCTTC. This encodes CASSLAEMVEQFF.

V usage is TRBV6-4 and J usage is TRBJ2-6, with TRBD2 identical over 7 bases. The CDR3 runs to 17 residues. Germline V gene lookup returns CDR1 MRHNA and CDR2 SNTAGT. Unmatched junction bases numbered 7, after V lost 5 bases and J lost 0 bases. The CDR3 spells CASSSSGLLSGANVLTF. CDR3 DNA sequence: TGTGCCAGCAGTTCTAGCGGACTACTCTCTGGGGCCAACGTCCTGACTTTC.

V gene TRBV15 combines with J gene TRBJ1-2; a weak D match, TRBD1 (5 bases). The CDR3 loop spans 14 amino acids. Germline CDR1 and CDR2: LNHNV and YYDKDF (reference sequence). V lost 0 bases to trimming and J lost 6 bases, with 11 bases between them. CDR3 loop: CATSRDRAGNGYTF. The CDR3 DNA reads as TGTGCCACCAGCAGAGATCGGGCAGGGAATGGCTACACCTTC.

CDR3 amino acids: CASSRQQSGGYTF. CDR3 nucleotides: TGTGCCAGCAGTCGACAGCAGTCGGGCGGCTACACCTTC. The chain has TRBV6-5 and TRBJ1-2; tentatively, D is TRBD1 (5 bases). The CDR3 sequence is 13 residues long. Germline V gene lookup returns CDR1 MNHEY and CDR2 SVGAGI. The ends were cut back, 5 bases at V and 8 bases at J, with 15 bases in the middle.

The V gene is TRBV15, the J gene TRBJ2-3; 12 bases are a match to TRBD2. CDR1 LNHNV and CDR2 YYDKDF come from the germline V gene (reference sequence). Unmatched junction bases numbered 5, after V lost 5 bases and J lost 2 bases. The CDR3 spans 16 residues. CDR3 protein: CATSPGLAGLTDTQYF. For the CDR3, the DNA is TGTGCCACCAGCCCGGGACTAGCGGGCCTCACAGATACGCAGTATTTT.

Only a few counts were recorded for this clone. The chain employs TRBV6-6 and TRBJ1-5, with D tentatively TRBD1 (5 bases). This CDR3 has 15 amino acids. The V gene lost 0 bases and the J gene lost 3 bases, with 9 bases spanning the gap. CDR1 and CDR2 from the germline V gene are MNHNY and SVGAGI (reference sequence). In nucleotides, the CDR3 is TGTGCCAGCAGTTACTCCGGCAGGGACAATCAGCCCCAGCATTTT. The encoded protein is CASSYSGRDNQPQHF.

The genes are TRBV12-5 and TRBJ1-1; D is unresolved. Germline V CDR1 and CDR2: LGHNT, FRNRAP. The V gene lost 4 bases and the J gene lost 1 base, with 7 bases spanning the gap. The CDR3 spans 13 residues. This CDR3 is CASGWAANTEAFF. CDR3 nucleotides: TGTGCTAGTGGTTGGGCGGCGAACACTGAAGCTTTCTTT.

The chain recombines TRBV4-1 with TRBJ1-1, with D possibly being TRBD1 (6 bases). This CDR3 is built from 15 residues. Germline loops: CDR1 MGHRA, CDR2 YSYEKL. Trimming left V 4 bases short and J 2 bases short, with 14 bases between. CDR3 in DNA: TGCGCCAGCAGCCGGGGGGGCCATTCTAACACTGAAGCTTTCTTT. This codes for CASSRGGHSNTEAFF.

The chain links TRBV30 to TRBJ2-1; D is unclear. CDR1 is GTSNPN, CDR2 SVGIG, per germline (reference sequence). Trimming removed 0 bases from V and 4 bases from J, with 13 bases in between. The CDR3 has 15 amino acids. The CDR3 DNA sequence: TGTGCCTGGAGTGTGAAACCTTTAGCATACAATGAGCAGTTCTTC. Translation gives CAWSVKPLAYNEQFF. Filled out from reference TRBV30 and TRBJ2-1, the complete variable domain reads SQTIHQWPATLVQPVGSPLSLECTVEGTSNPNLYWYRQAAGRGLQLLFYSVGIGQISSEVPQNLSASRPQDRQFILSSKKLLLSDSGFYLCAWSVKPLAYNEQFFGPGTRLTVL.

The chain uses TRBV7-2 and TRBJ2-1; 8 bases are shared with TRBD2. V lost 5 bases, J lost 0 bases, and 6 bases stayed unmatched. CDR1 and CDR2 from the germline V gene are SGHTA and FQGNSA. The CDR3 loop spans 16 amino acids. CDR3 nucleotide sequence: TGTGCCAGCAGCCCACAAGCGGGGGTCTCCTACAATGAGCAGTTCTTC. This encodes CASSPQAGVSYNEQFF.

CDR3 residues: CASSLTPDSYEQYV. The CDR3 bases are TGTGCCAGCAGCTTAACCCCGGACAGCTACGAGCAGTACGTC. This chain links TRBV7-8 with TRBJ2-7; possibly TRBD1 for D (6 bases). V lost 2 bases, J lost 3 bases, and 11 bases lay in between. This CDR3 contains 14 residues. Germline V gene lookup returns CDR1 SGHVS and CDR2 FQNEAQ.

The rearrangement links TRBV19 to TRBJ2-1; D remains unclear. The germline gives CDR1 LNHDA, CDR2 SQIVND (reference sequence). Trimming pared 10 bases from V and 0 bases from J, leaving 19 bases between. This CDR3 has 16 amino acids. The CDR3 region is CATRGIRAGSYNEQFF. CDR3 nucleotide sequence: TGTGCCACCAGAGGTATCCGGGCAGGCTCCTACAATGAGCAGTTCTTC.

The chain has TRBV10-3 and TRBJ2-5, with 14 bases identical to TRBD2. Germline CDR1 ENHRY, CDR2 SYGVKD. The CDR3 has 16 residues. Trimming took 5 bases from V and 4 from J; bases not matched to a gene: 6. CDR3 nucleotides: TGTGCCATCAGTCTGACTAGCGGGAGGGAGGGAGAGACCCAGTACTTC. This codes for CAISLTSGREGETQYF.

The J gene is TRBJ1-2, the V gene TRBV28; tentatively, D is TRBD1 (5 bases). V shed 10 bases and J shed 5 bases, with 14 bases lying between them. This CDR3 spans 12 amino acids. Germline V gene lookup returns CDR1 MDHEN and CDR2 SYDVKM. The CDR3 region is CAIRLGVYGYTF. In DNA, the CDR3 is TGTGCCATCAGACTAGGGGTGTATGGCTACACCTTC.

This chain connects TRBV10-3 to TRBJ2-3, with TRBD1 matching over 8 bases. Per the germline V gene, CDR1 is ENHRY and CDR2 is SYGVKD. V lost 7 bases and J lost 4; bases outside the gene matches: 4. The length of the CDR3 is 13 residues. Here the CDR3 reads CAITGQGSDTQYF. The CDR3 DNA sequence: TGTGCCATCACAGGACAGGGCTCAGATACGCAGTATTTT.

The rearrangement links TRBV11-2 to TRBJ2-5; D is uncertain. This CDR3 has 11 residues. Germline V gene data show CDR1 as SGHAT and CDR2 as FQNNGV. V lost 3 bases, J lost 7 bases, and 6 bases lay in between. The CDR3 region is CASSLARTQYF. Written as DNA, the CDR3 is TGTGCCAGCAGCTTGGCCAGGACCCAGTACTTC.

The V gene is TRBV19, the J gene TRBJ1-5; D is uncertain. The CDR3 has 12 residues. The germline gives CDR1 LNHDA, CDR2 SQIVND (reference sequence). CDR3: CSSGEVFQPQHF. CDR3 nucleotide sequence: TGTAGCAGTGGGGAAGTGTTTCAGCCCCAGCATTTT. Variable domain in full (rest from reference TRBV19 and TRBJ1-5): DGGITQSPKYLFRKEGQNVTLSCEQNLNHDAMYWYRQDPGQGLRLIYYSQIVNDFQKGDIAEGYSVSREKKESFPLTVTSAQKNPTAFYLCSSGEVFQPQHFGDGTRLSIL.

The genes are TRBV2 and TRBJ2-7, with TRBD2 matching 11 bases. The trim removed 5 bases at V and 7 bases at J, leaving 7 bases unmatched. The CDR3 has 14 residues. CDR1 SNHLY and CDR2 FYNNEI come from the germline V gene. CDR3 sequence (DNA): TGTGCCAGCAGTTTAGCGGGAGGGCCGTTAGAGCAGTACGTC. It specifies CASSLAGGPLEQYV.

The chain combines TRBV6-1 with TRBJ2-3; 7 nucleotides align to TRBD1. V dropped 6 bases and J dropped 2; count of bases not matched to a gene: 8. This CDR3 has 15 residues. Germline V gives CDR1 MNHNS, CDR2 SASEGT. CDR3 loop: CASRLGTASTDTQYF. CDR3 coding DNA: TGTGCCAGCAGACTTGGGACAGCTTCCACAGATACGCAGTATTTT.

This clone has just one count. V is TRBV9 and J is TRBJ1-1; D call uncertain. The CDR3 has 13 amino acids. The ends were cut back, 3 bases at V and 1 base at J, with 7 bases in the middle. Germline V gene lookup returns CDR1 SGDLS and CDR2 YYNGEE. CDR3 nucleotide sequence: TGTGCCAGCAGCGGTGCAACGAACACTGAAGCTTTCTTT. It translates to CASSGATNTEAFF.

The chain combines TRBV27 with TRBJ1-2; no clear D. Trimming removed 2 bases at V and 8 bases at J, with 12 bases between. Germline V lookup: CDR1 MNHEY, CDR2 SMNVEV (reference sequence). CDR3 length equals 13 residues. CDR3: CASSLRETSGYTF. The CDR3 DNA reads TGTGCCAGCAGTTTAAGAGAAACCTCAGGCTACACCTTC.

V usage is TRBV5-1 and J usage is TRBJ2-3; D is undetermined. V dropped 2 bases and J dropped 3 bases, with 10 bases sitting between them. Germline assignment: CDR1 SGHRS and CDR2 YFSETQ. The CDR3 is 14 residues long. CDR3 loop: CASSLGRPTDTQYF. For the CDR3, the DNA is TGCGCCAGCAGCTTAGGCAGGCCAACAGATACGCAGTATTTT.